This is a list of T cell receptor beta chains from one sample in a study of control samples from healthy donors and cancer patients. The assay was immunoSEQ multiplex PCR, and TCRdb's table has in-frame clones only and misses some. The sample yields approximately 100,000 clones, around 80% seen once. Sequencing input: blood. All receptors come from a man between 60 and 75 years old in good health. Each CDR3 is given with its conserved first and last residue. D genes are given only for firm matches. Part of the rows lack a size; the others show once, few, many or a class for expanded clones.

CDR3: CASSPGQGSNEKLFF; DNA: TGCGCCAGCAGCCCGGGACAGGGATCTAATGAAAAACTGTTTTTT; D: TRBD1; V: TRBV5-1; size: NA; J: TRBJ1-4
CDR3: CASSWDRTEAFF; DNA: TGTGCCAGCAGTTGGGACAGAACCGAAGCTTTCTTT; D: TRBD1; V: TRBV5-6; size: NA; J: TRBJ1-1
CDR3: CASSGGAGNTGELFF; DNA: TGTGCCAGCAGCGGGGGGGCAGGGAACACCGGGGAGCTGTTTTTT; D: NA; V: TRBV11-2; size: NA; J: TRBJ2-2
CDR3: CAISRTGGGVETQYF; DNA: TGTGCCATCAGCCGGACAGGGGGCGGTGTGGAGACCCAGTACTTC; D: TRBD1; V: TRBV10-3; size: once; J: TRBJ2-5
CDR3: CASSYESQGREYF; DNA: TGTGCCAGCAGTTACGAATCTCAGGGGCGAGAGTACTTC; D: NA; V: TRBV6-5; size: NA; J: TRBJ2-7
CDR3: CASSLARGFSGNTIYF; DNA: TGTGCCAGCAGCTTAGCGCGGGGGTTCTCTGGAAACACCATATATTTT; D: NA; V: TRBV7-9; size: NA; J: TRBJ1-3
CDR3: CASRVVGVALLSGDEKLFF; DNA: TGTGCCAGCAGGGTCGTAGGAGTGGCTCTACTTTCTGGGGATGAAAAACTGTTTTTT; D: NA; V: TRBV2; size: NA; J: TRBJ1-4
CDR3: CASSWGGNTEAFF; DNA: TGTGCCAGCAGTTGGGGCGGGAACACTGAAGCTTTCTTT; D: NA; V: TRBV12-3/TRBV12-4; size: NA; J: TRBJ1-1
CDR3: CASSITGNYGYTF; DNA: TGTGCCAGCAGCATTACAGGGAACTATGGCTACACCTTC; D: NA; V: TRBV6-6; size: NA; J: TRBJ1-2
CDR3: CASSGGNSNQPQHF; DNA: TGCGCCAGCAGCGGGGGGAATAGCAATCAGCCCCAGCATTTT; D: NA; V: TRBV4-1; size: few; J: TRBJ1-5
CDR3: CASSLGRESLSYEQYF; DNA: TGTGCCAGCAGCTTAGGGCGGGAGTCTCTCTCCTACGAGCAGTACTTC; D: TRBD2; V: TRBV11-2; size: NA; J: TRBJ2-7
CDR3: CASSSRGAAIGEKLFF; DNA: TGTGCCAGCAGCTCAAGAGGGGCGGCGATAGGAGAAAAACTGTTTTTT; D: NA; V: TRBV9; size: once; J: TRBJ1-4
CDR3: CASSPNGQTNEKLFF; DNA: TGTGCCAGCAGCCCTAACGGACAGACTAATGAAAAACTGTTTTTT; D: NA; V: TRBV9; size: NA; J: TRBJ1-4
CDR3: CASSPRGVGTREQYF; DNA: TGTGCCAGCAGCCCACGAGGGGTTGGGACTCGCGAGCAGTACTTC; D: NA; V: TRBV9; size: NA; J: TRBJ2-7
CDR3: CASSLTGGQYSNNYGYTF; DNA: TGCGCCAGCAGCTTAACAGGGGGCCAATATTCTAATAACTATGGCTACACCTTC; D: TRBD1; V: TRBV5-1; size: once; J: TRBJ1-2
CDR3: CASSSMPHRGHPLGNTIYF; DNA: TGTGCCAGCAGCTCAATGCCGCATCGGGGACACCCGTTGGGAAACACCATATATTTT; D: NA; V: TRBV12-1; size: few; J: TRBJ1-3
CDR3: CASSEGRGKAAIYF; DNA: TGTGCCAGCAGTGAGGGTCGAGGGAAGGCTGCTATATATTTT; D: NA; V: TRBV2; size: NA; J: TRBJ1-3
CDR3: CASSFERGRGTEAFF; DNA: TGTGCCAGCAGCTTCGAAAGGGGCCGTGGAACTGAAGCTTTCTTT; D: NA; V: TRBV5-6; size: NA; J: TRBJ1-1
CDR3: CASTPGLAYNEQFF; DNA: TGTGCCAGCACCCCGGGACTAGCGTACAATGAGCAGTTCTTC; D: TRBD2; V: TRBV11-2; size: NA; J: TRBJ2-1
CDR3: CASSYDIDRENGYTF; DNA: TGTGCCAGCAGTTACGACATTGACAGGGAGAATGGCTACACCTTC; D: TRBD1; V: TRBV6-5; size: NA; J: TRBJ1-2
CDR3: CASSTRDRASSSRSPLHF; DNA: TGTGCCAGCAGCACCCGGGACAGGGCCTCCTCCTCGCGTTCACCCCTCCACTTT; D: TRBD1; V: TRBV7-9; size: few; J: TRBJ1-6
CDR3: CASKETGELFF; DNA: TGTGCCAGCAAGGAGACCGGGGAGCTGTTTTTT; D: NA; V: TRBV6-5; size: once; J: TRBJ2-2
CDR3: CASSRGSNQETQYF; DNA: TGTGCCAGCAGCCGGGGTAGTAACCAAGAGACCCAGTACTTC; D: NA; V: TRBV7-2; size: NA; J: TRBJ2-5
CDR3: CASTPRFDMNTEAFF; DNA: TGTGCCAGCACCCCACGATTCGACATGAACACTGAAGCTTTCTTT; D: NA; V: TRBV6-5; size: few; J: TRBJ1-1
CDR3: CTSSPRQGADEQYF; DNA: TGCACCAGCAGCCCCAGACAGGGGGCCGACGAGCAGTACTTC; D: NA; V: TRBV1; size: NA; J: TRBJ2-7
CDR3: CASSLGMSAVETQYF; DNA: TGTGCCAGCAGCTTGGGGATGTCGGCGGTAGAGACCCAGTACTTC; D: NA; V: TRBV5-8; size: NA; J: TRBJ2-5
CDR3: CASSQDLAGGGTGELFF; DNA: TGTGCCAGCAGCCAAGATCTGGCGGGGGGTGGCACCGGGGAGCTGTTTTTT; D: TRBD2; V: TRBV4-2; size: NA; J: TRBJ2-2
CDR3: CASSRLAGGSTDTQYF; DNA: TGTGCCAGCAGCCGCTTAGCGGGAGGGTCCACAGATACGCAGTATTTT; D: TRBD2; V: TRBV14; size: NA; J: TRBJ2-3
CDR3: CASGQSRGRGTEAFF; DNA: TGTGCTAGTGGCCAAAGCAGGGGTAGGGGCACTGAAGCTTTCTTT; D: NA; V: TRBV12-5; size: NA; J: TRBJ1-1
CDR3: CASSLAGAHYNEQFF; DNA: TGCGCCAGCAGCTTGGCAGGGGCCCACTACAATGAGCAGTTCTTC; D: NA; V: TRBV5-1; size: NA; J: TRBJ2-1
CDR3: CASRPGTLNSYNEQFF; DNA: TGTGCCAGCAGACCCGGGACACTAAACTCCTACAATGAGCAGTTCTTC; D: NA; V: TRBV27; size: NA; J: TRBJ2-1
CDR3: CASTLMGPLTDTQYF; DNA: TGTGCCAGCACCTTAATGGGTCCGCTTACAGATACGCAGTATTTT; D: NA; V: TRBV28; size: NA; J: TRBJ2-3
CDR3: CATSDPLGGTDYGYTF; DNA: TGTGCCACCAGTGACCCTCTCGGGGGGACAGACTATGGCTACACCTTC; D: TRBD1; V: TRBV24-1; size: NA; J: TRBJ1-2
CDR3: CASSIDLGGTEGAGELFF; DNA: TGTGCCAGTAGTATAGATCTCGGGGGAACGGAGGGTGCCGGGGAGCTGTTTTTT; D: NA; V: TRBV19; size: NA; J: TRBJ2-2